The 7 T cell receptor beta chains listed next were all sequenced from one sample in a study. MiXCR, run by TCRdb on the 5' RACE reads, gives a single entry per CDR3 protein. The data contain over 30,000 distinct CDR3 sequences, about a quarter of them singletons. The source material was naive CD4+ T cells sorted from a lymph node. The subset: naive CD4+ T cells, CD4+CD45RA+CD25-. Receptors originate from a female donor with breast cancer.

This clonotype came up many times. The rearrangement joins TRBV4-1 to TRBJ1-2; maybe TRBD1 (6 bases). The germline V and J ends were trimmed by 2 bases and 3 bases, with 10 bases remaining between them. Germline CDR1 is MGHRA and CDR2 is YSYEKL. This CDR3 region has 14 residues. This chain's CDR3 is CASSQSQGHYGYTF. CDR3 DNA: TGCGCCAGCAGCCAATCCCAGGGGCACTATGGCTACACCTTC.

This clonotype was observed a handful of times. The J gene is TRBJ1-5, the V gene TRBV7-2; D is ambiguous. This CDR3 region has 15 residues. Germline values: CDR1 SGHTA, CDR2 FQGNSA. Trimming took off 2 bases at V and 3 bases at J, with 11 bases between the two ends. As DNA, the CDR3 is TGTGCCAGCAGCTTATGGGAGGAGCACAATCAGCCCCAGCATTTT. This gives the protein CASSLWEEHNQPQHF.

The rearrangement uses TRBV5-1 and TRBJ1-4, with 7 bases that match TRBD1. J gave up 6 bases and V 4 bases, and 12 bases lay outside the gene matches. The germline V gene has CDR1 SGHRS and CDR2 YFSETQ. The CDR3 spans 16 residues. The CDR3 here is CASSGGLTGPDEKLFF. In DNA, the CDR3 is TGCGCCAGCAGCGGGGGGCTGACAGGGCCAGATGAAAAACTGTTTTTT.

This clonotype is classed as medium-sized. This chain joins TRBV20-1 and TRBJ1-5; a weak D match, TRBD1 (6 bases). CDR1 DFQATT and CDR2 SNEGSKA come from the germline V gene (reference sequence). The CDR3 consists of 14 residues. V lost 6 bases and J lost 7, with 19 bases in between. The CDR3 DNA follows: TGCAGTGCCCTACGGGGGAGGGGGGCCCAGCCCCAGCATTTT. It yields the protein CSALRGRGAQPQHF.

The V and J genes are TRBV10-3 and TRBJ2-2; D is possibly TRBD2 (5 bases). V was clipped by 3 bases and J by 5 bases, with 16 bases between them. The CDR3 consists of 16 residues. Germline CDR1 ENHRY, CDR2 SYGVKD. CDR3 region: CAISDFERGATGELFF. The DNA of the CDR3 is TGTGCCATCAGTGATTTCGAACGGGGAGCGACCGGGGAGCTGTTTTTT.

This clonotype was observed a handful of times. The chain has TRBV7-9 and TRBJ1-2, with D possibly being TRBD1 (6 bases). The CDR3 consists of 13 residues. Germline V gives CDR1 SEHNR, CDR2 FQNEAQ (reference sequence). Trimming cost V 8 bases and J 3 bases, with 13 bases left between them. As DNA, the CDR3 is TGTGCCAGCTCAAGACAGGCTTACTATGGCTACACCTTC. Translating gives CASSRQAYYGYTF.

Comments on this clonotype: This sequence may be a read error, since a much larger clone differs from it by one base. The chain is built from TRBV10-3 and TRBJ2-6, with D tentatively TRBD1 (5 bases). This CDR3 contains 18 residues. Germline V gives CDR1 ENHRY, CDR2 SYGVKD. CDR3 region: CAISESRTPSSGANALTF. In nucleotides, the CDR3 is TGTGCCATCAGTGAGTCGAGGACACCCAGCTCTGGGGCCAACGCCCTGACTTTC.